A selection of T cell receptor beta chains follows, all from one sample in a study of ipilimumab plus nivolumab after autologous stem cell transplantation. TCRdb keeps only in-frame clones here, not all; method: immunoSEQ multiplex PCR. The table lists 84,000 or so clones, 83% of them singletons, with more than 2% in the top ten. Here the sequenced sample was PBMCs, taken in a trial of ipilimumab plus nivolumab as post-transplant consolidation. The source of these receptors is a male donor with diffuse large B-cell lymphoma. CDR3s include the opening cysteine and the closing phenylalanine or tryptophan. The D gene is left open where the match is weak. Expanded clones get a size class; other rows say once, few or many, or leave the size out.

d_call: TRBD1; j_call: TRBJ1-2; v_call: TRBV29-1; clone_size: -; cdr3_nt: TGCAGCGTCAAGGACAGGACCGACTCCGGCTACACCTTC; cdr3_aa: CSVKDRTDSGYTF
d_call: -; j_call: TRBJ1-2; v_call: TRBV18; clone_size: -; cdr3_nt: TGTGCCAGCTCACCAAGGTTGGTGGAGGGTGACTATGGCTACACCTTC; cdr3_aa: CASSPRLVEGDYGYTF
d_call: -; j_call: TRBJ1-1; v_call: TRBV5-4; clone_size: -; cdr3_nt: TGTGCCAGCAGCTTGGGGCGGTACACTGAAGCTTTCTTT; cdr3_aa: CASSLGRYTEAFF
d_call: -; j_call: TRBJ1-1; v_call: TRBV6-5; clone_size: -; cdr3_nt: TGTGCCAGCAGTTACTCCCCACTCCAGAGCACTGAAGCTTTCTTT; cdr3_aa: CASSYSPLQSTEAFF
d_call: -; j_call: TRBJ1-5; v_call: TRBV5-6; clone_size: -; cdr3_nt: TGTGCCAGCAGCAGGCAGGGGCAGCCCCAGCATTTT; cdr3_aa: CASSRQGQPQHF
d_call: -; j_call: TRBJ2-6; v_call: TRBV29-1; clone_size: -; cdr3_nt: TGCAGCGTTGCCGGCAGGGGTGTGCTTTCTGGGGCCAACGTCCTGACTTTC; cdr3_aa: CSVAGRGVLSGANVLTF
d_call: -; j_call: TRBJ2-5; v_call: TRBV5-4; clone_size: -; cdr3_nt: TGTGCCAGCAGCTTCCGGACGGTTCAAGAGACCCAGTACTTC; cdr3_aa: CASSFRTVQETQYF
d_call: TRBD2; j_call: TRBJ2-7; v_call: TRBV29-1; clone_size: -; cdr3_nt: TGCAGCGTTGACAAACTAGCGGGGAAAGACTACGAGCAGTACTTC; cdr3_aa: CSVDKLAGKDYEQYF
d_call: TRBD1; j_call: TRBJ1-2; v_call: TRBV18; clone_size: -; cdr3_nt: TGTGCCAGCTCACCCAAGGGGGACAGTGCCCGTGGCTACACCTTC; cdr3_aa: CASSPKGDSARGYTF
d_call: -; j_call: TRBJ1-2; v_call: TRBV27; clone_size: once; cdr3_nt: TGTGCCAGCAGTTCCCGAGCCGGGACTGGTGGCTACACCTTC; cdr3_aa: CASSSRAGTGGYTF
d_call: -; j_call: TRBJ2-3; v_call: TRBV7-9; clone_size: -; cdr3_nt: TGTGCCAGCAGCTTAGGAGGACAGTTCACAGATACGCAGTATTTT; cdr3_aa: CASSLGGQFTDTQYF
d_call: -; j_call: TRBJ2-3; v_call: TRBV5-4; clone_size: -; cdr3_nt: TGTGCCAGCAGCACGTCCTCGGATACGCAGTATTTT; cdr3_aa: CASSTSSDTQYF
d_call: -; j_call: TRBJ2-2; v_call: TRBV4-1; clone_size: once; cdr3_nt: TGCGCCAGCAGCCAAGATTCGGCCGTCCCCGGGGAGCTGTTTTTT; cdr3_aa: CASSQDSAVPGELFF
d_call: -; j_call: TRBJ1-1; v_call: TRBV5-4; clone_size: -; cdr3_nt: TGTGCCAGCAGCAATGGGCCGCGGACTGAAGCTTTCTTT; cdr3_aa: CASSNGPRTEAFF
d_call: -; j_call: TRBJ1-5; v_call: TRBV27; clone_size: -; cdr3_nt: TGTGCCAGCAGCAAGGGCCTAGGGGATCAGCCCCAGCATTTT; cdr3_aa: CASSKGLGDQPQHF
d_call: -; j_call: TRBJ2-4; v_call: TRBV25-1; clone_size: few; cdr3_nt: TGTGCCAGCAGCGAGGGTCCCAACATTCAGTACTTC; cdr3_aa: CASSEGPNIQYF
d_call: TRBD1; j_call: TRBJ2-2; v_call: TRBV19; clone_size: -; cdr3_nt: TGTGCCAGTAGTCTGACAGGGACGAACACCGGGGAGCTGTTTTTT; cdr3_aa: CASSLTGTNTGELFF
d_call: TRBD2; j_call: TRBJ2-5; v_call: TRBV5-1; clone_size: -; cdr3_nt: TGCGCCAGCAGACCTCCGGGACTAGCGGGGCAAGAGACCCAGTACTTC; cdr3_aa: CASRPPGLAGQETQYF
d_call: -; j_call: TRBJ2-3; v_call: TRBV6-1; clone_size: -; cdr3_nt: TGTGCCAGCAGTGGGCTTGGGGATACGCAGTATTTT; cdr3_aa: CASSGLGDTQYF
d_call: TRBD1; j_call: TRBJ2-1; v_call: TRBV19; clone_size: -; cdr3_nt: TGTGCCAGTAGTATTGCAGGGGGCGCGATGGATGAGCAGTTCTTC; cdr3_aa: CASSIAGGAMDEQFF
d_call: -; j_call: TRBJ2-7; v_call: TRBV7-7; clone_size: -; cdr3_nt: TGTGCCAGCAGCTTAGCGCGGGGACCCTCCTACGAGCAGTACTTC; cdr3_aa: CASSLARGPSYEQYF
d_call: TRBD2; j_call: TRBJ2-5; v_call: TRBV2; clone_size: -; cdr3_nt: TGTGCCAGCAGCCTACTAGCGGGGGGGCCTAAGACCCAGTACTTC; cdr3_aa: CASSLLAGGPKTQYF
d_call: TRBD2; j_call: TRBJ2-3; v_call: TRBV4-3; clone_size: -; cdr3_nt: TGCGCCAGCAGCAACGGGGGGGCTTGGACAGATACGCAGTATTTT; cdr3_aa: CASSNGGAWTDTQYF
d_call: -; j_call: TRBJ2-6; v_call: TRBV4-3; clone_size: -; cdr3_nt: TGCGCCAGCAGCCAAGATAGTCACAGCCTTACAATCCCTGGGGCCAACGTCCTGACTTTC; cdr3_aa: CASSQDSHSLTIPGANVLTF
d_call: TRBD1; j_call: TRBJ2-5; v_call: TRBV15; clone_size: -; cdr3_nt: TGTGCCACCAGCAGGGACAGGGGACAACAAGAGACCCAGTACTTC; cdr3_aa: CATSRDRGQQETQYF
d_call: -; j_call: TRBJ1-2; v_call: TRBV7-2; clone_size: -; cdr3_nt: TGTGCCAGCAGCGCGGGGACATGGAGTGGCTACACCTTC; cdr3_aa: CASSAGTWSGYTF
d_call: -; j_call: TRBJ1-1; v_call: TRBV7-8; clone_size: once; cdr3_nt: TGTGCCAGCAGCTTAGTAAAGGACACTGAAGCTTTCTTT; cdr3_aa: CASSLVKDTEAFF
d_call: TRBD2; j_call: TRBJ2-5; v_call: TRBV15; clone_size: once; cdr3_nt: TGTGCCACCAGCAGCGGTAGCGGGGGGAAGCAGACCCAGTACTTC; cdr3_aa: CATSSGSGGKQTQYF
d_call: -; j_call: TRBJ1-1; v_call: TRBV29-1; clone_size: -; cdr3_nt: TGCAGCGTTCGCAAGGAGATGAACACTGAAGCTTTCTTT; cdr3_aa: CSVRKEMNTEAFF
d_call: TRBD1; j_call: TRBJ2-7; v_call: TRBV16; clone_size: -; cdr3_nt: TGTGCCAGCAGCCAAGAAGGACAGGGTTTGTACTTC; cdr3_aa: CASSQEGQGLYF
d_call: -; j_call: TRBJ1-1; v_call: TRBV18; clone_size: few; cdr3_nt: TGTGCCAGCTCACCCCAGACAGGGAACACTGAAGCTTTCTTT; cdr3_aa: CASSPQTGNTEAFF
d_call: -; j_call: TRBJ2-1; v_call: TRBV5-3; clone_size: -; cdr3_nt: TGTGCCAGAAGCTTGTGGACTATGGAGTTCTTC; cdr3_aa: CARSLWTMEFF
d_call: -; j_call: TRBJ1-1; v_call: TRBV21-1; clone_size: -; cdr3_nt: TGTGCCAGCAGCAAATCGAGGCCCCACGGGGCTTTCTTT; cdr3_aa: CASSKSRPHGAFF
d_call: -; j_call: TRBJ2-7; v_call: TRBV7-9; clone_size: -; cdr3_nt: TGTGCCAGCAGCTTCGGCCCTTTCTACGAGCAGTACTTC; cdr3_aa: CASSFGPFYEQYF
d_call: -; j_call: TRBJ1-1; v_call: TRBV29-1; clone_size: -; cdr3_nt: TGCAGCGTTGATGTCTCAGGGGCCGGCACTGAAGCTTTCTTT; cdr3_aa: CSVDVSGAGTEAFF
d_call: -; j_call: TRBJ1-1; v_call: TRBV27; clone_size: -; cdr3_nt: TGTGCCAGCAGTCCGCTCCAGGGAGGGGCTTTCTTT; cdr3_aa: CASSPLQGGAFF
d_call: TRBD1; j_call: TRBJ2-5; v_call: TRBV5-1; clone_size: -; cdr3_nt: TGCGCCAGCAGCTTCGGGACAGGGGGTCAAGAGACCCAGTACTTC; cdr3_aa: CASSFGTGGQETQYF
d_call: -; j_call: TRBJ2-7; v_call: TRBV2; clone_size: -; cdr3_nt: TGTGCCAGCAGTGACAGTCTGGTGTACGAGCAGTACTTC; cdr3_aa: CASSDSLVYEQYF
d_call: -; j_call: TRBJ1-1; v_call: TRBV4-3; clone_size: -; cdr3_nt: TGCGCCAGCAGCCAATTGGGGGGCGGCGGCACTGAAGCTTTCTTT; cdr3_aa: CASSQLGGGGTEAFF
d_call: -; j_call: TRBJ1-4; v_call: TRBV28; clone_size: -; cdr3_nt: TGTGCCAGCAGTCCCCGCGCTCTGCGCTTCAGAACTAATGAAAAACTGTTTTTT; cdr3_aa: CASSPRALRFRTNEKLFF
d_call: TRBD2; j_call: TRBJ2-5; v_call: TRBV9; clone_size: -; cdr3_nt: TGTGCCAGCAGCCCGCCCGGGACTAGTAGGGAGACCCAGTACTTC; cdr3_aa: CASSPPGTSRETQYF
d_call: -; j_call: TRBJ1-2; v_call: TRBV11-2; clone_size: many; cdr3_nt: TGTGCCAGCAGCTTAGGCCCGGGTGGCTACACCTTC; cdr3_aa: CASSLGPGGYTF
d_call: -; j_call: TRBJ2-3; v_call: TRBV10-3; clone_size: -; cdr3_nt: TGTGCCACTCTACTAGACCCTAGCACAGATACGCAGTATTTT; cdr3_aa: CATLLDPSTDTQYF
d_call: -; j_call: TRBJ2-3; v_call: TRBV14; clone_size: -; cdr3_nt: TGTGCCAGCAGCCCGCCGGGGGGCAGAACCCAGAACTCAGATACGCAGTATTTT; cdr3_aa: CASSPPGGRTQNSDTQYF
d_call: -; j_call: TRBJ2-2; v_call: TRBV7-9; clone_size: -; cdr3_nt: TGTGCCAGCAGCGAGAGGGGGGCTCGCGCCGGGGAGCTGTTTTTT; cdr3_aa: CASSERGARAGELFF
d_call: -; j_call: TRBJ1-1; v_call: TRBV11-1; clone_size: -; cdr3_nt: TGTGCCAGCAGCTTAGAGATTTCGGGGAAGAACACTGAAGCTTTCTTT; cdr3_aa: CASSLEISGKNTEAFF
d_call: -; j_call: TRBJ2-5; v_call: TRBV30; clone_size: -; cdr3_nt: TGTGCCTGGAGTGTACGGGAGACCCAGTACTTC; cdr3_aa: CAWSVRETQYF
d_call: -; j_call: TRBJ1-5; v_call: TRBV27; clone_size: -; cdr3_nt: TGTGCCAGCAGGCGGGACGCAAAACAGCCCCAGCATTTT; cdr3_aa: CASRRDAKQPQHF
d_call: -; j_call: TRBJ2-7; v_call: TRBV5-6; clone_size: -; cdr3_nt: TGTGCCAGCAGCTTGGCGGGACGGAGCTACGAGCAGTACTTC; cdr3_aa: CASSLAGRSYEQYF
d_call: -; j_call: TRBJ2-3; v_call: TRBV18; clone_size: -; cdr3_nt: TGTGCCAGCTCACCTAGGCGGGGCCGCACAGATACGCAGTATTTT; cdr3_aa: CASSPRRGRTDTQYF
d_call: -; j_call: TRBJ2-5; v_call: TRBV6-1; clone_size: -; cdr3_nt: TGTGCCAGCAGTGAGTCCACTCGGGCCCTAGTGTGGGAGACCCAGTACTTC; cdr3_aa: CASSESTRALVWETQYF
d_call: TRBD2; j_call: TRBJ2-2; v_call: TRBV5-5; clone_size: -; cdr3_nt: TGTGCCAGCAGCTTGTTAGCGGGGGAGAACACCGGGGAGCTGTTTTTT; cdr3_aa: CASSLLAGENTGELFF
d_call: -; j_call: TRBJ2-5; v_call: TRBV7-9; clone_size: -; cdr3_nt: TGTGCCAGCAGCTCCATAGAGACCCAGTACTTC; cdr3_aa: CASSSIETQYF
d_call: -; j_call: TRBJ1-2; v_call: TRBV19; clone_size: -; cdr3_nt: TGTGCCAGTAGTTTGGGGGCGACTAACTATGGCTACACCTTC; cdr3_aa: CASSLGATNYGYTF
d_call: TRBD1; j_call: TRBJ2-7; v_call: TRBV10-2; clone_size: -; cdr3_nt: TGCGCCAGCCGTCCCGGGACAGGGAACGAGCAGTACTTC; cdr3_aa: CASRPGTGNEQYF